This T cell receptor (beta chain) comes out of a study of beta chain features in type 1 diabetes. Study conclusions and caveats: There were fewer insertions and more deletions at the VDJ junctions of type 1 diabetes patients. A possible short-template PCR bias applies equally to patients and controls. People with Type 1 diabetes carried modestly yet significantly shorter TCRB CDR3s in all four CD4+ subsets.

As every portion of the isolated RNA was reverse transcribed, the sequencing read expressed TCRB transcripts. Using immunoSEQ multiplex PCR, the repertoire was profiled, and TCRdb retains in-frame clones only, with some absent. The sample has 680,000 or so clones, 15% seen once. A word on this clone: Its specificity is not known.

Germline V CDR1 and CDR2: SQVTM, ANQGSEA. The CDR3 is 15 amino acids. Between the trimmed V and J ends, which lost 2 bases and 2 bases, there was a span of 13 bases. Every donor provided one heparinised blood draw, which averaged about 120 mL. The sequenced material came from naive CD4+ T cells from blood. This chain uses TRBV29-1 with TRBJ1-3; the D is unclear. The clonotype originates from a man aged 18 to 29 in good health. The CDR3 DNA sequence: TGCAGCGTTGAAATCGTGATGGGCCCTGGAAACACCATATATTTT. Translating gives CSVEIVMGPGNTIYF.